Listed below are T cell receptor beta chains from one sample, sequenced in a study of T-cell reconstitution after alpha-beta-depleted transplantation in children. TCRdb ran MiXCR on the PCR reads and lists one entry per CDR3 protein. The table has around 100,000 distinct CDR3 sequences, about 6.8% seen once. The sample was PBMCs, taken before TCRalphabeta/CD19-depleted stem cell transplant. The receptors derive from a boy between 2 and 10 years old with acute lymphoblastic leukemia, due to receive a stem cell transplant. Both conserved end residues are part of each CDR3. A D gene is named only where the DNA matches it firmly. The size of a clone is reported for some rows only, either as once, few or many, or as a class for expanded clones.

abundance: NA
j_gene: TRBJ2-1
d_gene: NA
v_gene: TRBV14
CDR3nt: TGTGCCAGCAGCCAACAGCGCCCCGGAAATGAGCAGTTCTTC
CDR3aa: CASSQQRPGNEQFF

abundance: NA
j_gene: TRBJ1-5
d_gene: NA
v_gene: TRBV20-1
CDR3nt: TGCAGTGCTAGAGATCCCACAACAGATGGGAATCAGCCCCAGCATTTT
CDR3aa: CSARDPTTDGNQPQHF

abundance: many
j_gene: TRBJ1-4
d_gene: TRBD1
v_gene: TRBV7-9
CDR3nt: TGTGCCAGCAGCTCCATTGACAGGGAACTGTTTTTT
CDR3aa: CASSSIDRELFF

abundance: many
j_gene: TRBJ1-1
d_gene: NA
v_gene: TRBV4-1
CDR3nt: TGCGCCAGCACTCAACAGGGCCTGGTTGGGATGAACACTGAAGCTTTCTTT
CDR3aa: CASTQQGLVGMNTEAFF

abundance: many
j_gene: TRBJ2-5
d_gene: NA
v_gene: TRBV14
CDR3nt: TGTGCCAGCAGCTCCGGGGAGACCCAGTACTTC
CDR3aa: CASSSGETQYF

abundance: few
j_gene: TRBJ1-1
d_gene: NA
v_gene: TRBV5-1
CDR3nt: TGCGCCAGCAGCCCTCAGCAGGGAACTACTGAAGCTTTCTTT
CDR3aa: CASSPQQGTTEAFF

abundance: few
j_gene: TRBJ1-5
d_gene: NA
v_gene: TRBV7-2
CDR3nt: TGTGCCAGCAGCCGATTAGGGGCGGGGAGCAATCAGCCCCAGCATTTT
CDR3aa: CASSRLGAGSNQPQHF

abundance: many
j_gene: TRBJ2-3
d_gene: NA
v_gene: TRBV5-1
CDR3nt: TGCGCCAGCAGCACCCACTGGGGCTTGTTAGCAGATACGCAGTATTTT
CDR3aa: CASSTHWGLLADTQYF

abundance: few
j_gene: TRBJ2-4
d_gene: NA
v_gene: TRBV7-9
CDR3nt: TGTGCCAGCTGGAACGGGGACCCCAAAAACATTCAGTACTTC
CDR3aa: CASWNGDPKNIQYF

abundance: many
j_gene: TRBJ2-3
d_gene: TRBD1
v_gene: TRBV20-1
CDR3nt: TGCAGTGCTGCCGGACAGGGCTTTAGCACAGATACGCAGTATTTT
CDR3aa: CSAAGQGFSTDTQYF

abundance: many
j_gene: TRBJ2-1
d_gene: TRBD2
v_gene: TRBV9
CDR3nt: TGTGCCAGCAGCGCCCGCGGGGGAACCTACAATGAGCAGTTCTTC
CDR3aa: CASSARGGTYNEQFF

abundance: many
j_gene: TRBJ2-7
d_gene: NA
v_gene: TRBV12-3/TRBV12-4
CDR3nt: TGTGCCAGCAGACACGAGCAGTACTTC
CDR3aa: CASRHEQYF

abundance: few
j_gene: TRBJ2-5
d_gene: TRBD1
v_gene: TRBV5-1
CDR3nt: TGCGCCAGCAGCTTGGCGGCGACAGGGGTGGTGGAGACCCAGTACTTC
CDR3aa: CASSLAATGVVETQYF

abundance: NA
j_gene: TRBJ2-7
d_gene: TRBD2
v_gene: TRBV5-1
CDR3nt: TGCGCCAGCAGGGACGTAGCGGGGGTCCCCTACGAGCAGTACTTC
CDR3aa: CASRDVAGVPYEQYF

abundance: few
j_gene: TRBJ1-3
d_gene: NA
v_gene: TRBV7-8
CDR3nt: TGTGCCAGCAGCCACGCCGTCTCTGGAAACACCATATATTTT
CDR3aa: CASSHAVSGNTIYF

abundance: many
j_gene: TRBJ2-7
d_gene: NA
v_gene: TRBV10-3
CDR3nt: TGTGCCATCAGTGGGTTGGGGGGTACCCTTTACGAGCAGTACTTC
CDR3aa: CAISGLGGTLYEQYF

abundance: many
j_gene: TRBJ2-2
d_gene: TRBD1
v_gene: TRBV4-1
CDR3nt: TGCGCCAGCAGCCCTACAGGGGGCACCGGGGAGCTGTTTTTT
CDR3aa: CASSPTGGTGELFF

abundance: NA
j_gene: TRBJ2-5
d_gene: TRBD2
v_gene: TRBV6-2/TRBV6-3
CDR3nt: TGTGCCAGCAGTTACTCAACGGGGGGACAAGAGACCCAGTACTTC
CDR3aa: CASSYSTGGQETQYF

abundance: many
j_gene: TRBJ2-5
d_gene: NA
v_gene: TRBV10-3
CDR3nt: TGTGCCATCAGGGGAACCGGGACCGAAGAGACCCAGTACTTC
CDR3aa: CAIRGTGTEETQYF

abundance: NA
j_gene: TRBJ2-3
d_gene: TRBD1
v_gene: TRBV4-3
CDR3nt: TGCGCCAGCAGCCAAGAAGCGTCCCTGTTGGGACAGGGCACAGATACGCAGTATTTT
CDR3aa: CASSQEASLLGQGTDTQYF

abundance: many
j_gene: TRBJ2-3
d_gene: NA
v_gene: TRBV12-3/TRBV12-4
CDR3nt: TGTGCCAGCAGGACTGGGGCCACAGATACGCAGTATTTT
CDR3aa: CASRTGATDTQYF

abundance: many
j_gene: TRBJ1-4
d_gene: NA
v_gene: TRBV5-6
CDR3nt: TGTGCCAGCAGCTTGGGGAAGGTCGGCGAAAAACTGTTTTTT
CDR3aa: CASSLGKVGEKLFF

abundance: NA
j_gene: TRBJ1-3
d_gene: NA
v_gene: TRBV3-1
CDR3nt: TGTGCCAGCAGCCAGGCCCTAGTTTCTGGAAACACCATATATTTT
CDR3aa: CASSQALVSGNTIYF

abundance: many
j_gene: TRBJ2-3
d_gene: NA
v_gene: TRBV5-1
CDR3nt: TGCGCCAGCAGCTTGGCCGATCTAGATACGCAGTATTTT
CDR3aa: CASSLADLDTQYF

abundance: few
j_gene: TRBJ1-1
d_gene: TRBD1
v_gene: TRBV7-6
CDR3nt: TGTGCCAGCAGTGGGGACAGGGACGGGGGGTACACTGAAGCTTTCTTT
CDR3aa: CASSGDRDGGYTEAFF

abundance: few
j_gene: TRBJ2-1
d_gene: TRBD2
v_gene: TRBV4-1
CDR3nt: TGCGCCAGCAGCCAAACTAGCGGGGTGAGCTCCTACAATGAGCAGTTCTTC
CDR3aa: CASSQTSGVSSYNEQFF

abundance: many
j_gene: TRBJ1-2
d_gene: NA
v_gene: TRBV25-1
CDR3nt: TGTGCCAGCAGTACAGGGAACTCCTATGGCTACACCTTC
CDR3aa: CASSTGNSYGYTF

abundance: many
j_gene: TRBJ2-3
d_gene: TRBD2
v_gene: TRBV6-2/TRBV6-3
CDR3nt: TGTGCCAGCAGTCAGTCCGCTAGCGGCTTTTTCACAGATACGCAGTATTTT
CDR3aa: CASSQSASGFFTDTQYF

abundance: NA
j_gene: TRBJ1-2
d_gene: NA
v_gene: TRBV7-9
CDR3nt: TGTGCCAGCAGCCAAAGGCAGTATGGCTACACCTTC
CDR3aa: CASSQRQYGYTF

abundance: many
j_gene: TRBJ1-1
d_gene: NA
v_gene: TRBV6-5
CDR3nt: TGTGCCAGCAGTTACGGGGGCGAGGGCACTGAAGCTTTCTTT
CDR3aa: CASSYGGEGTEAFF

abundance: many
j_gene: TRBJ2-7
d_gene: NA
v_gene: TRBV29-1
CDR3nt: TGCAGCGTTGACGGTCAGGGCTACGAGCAGTACTTC
CDR3aa: CSVDGQGYEQYF

abundance: NA
j_gene: TRBJ1-3
d_gene: NA
v_gene: TRBV6-5
CDR3nt: TGTGCCAGCAGTTATCCGGTCTCCTCTGGAAACACCATATATTTT
CDR3aa: CASSYPVSSGNTIYF

abundance: NA
j_gene: TRBJ2-1
d_gene: NA
v_gene: TRBV7-2
CDR3nt: TGTGCCAGCAGCTTAGCCGTCACGGGGCCCTCCCACATCGATGAGCAGTTCTTC
CDR3aa: CASSLAVTGPSHIDEQFF

abundance: NA
j_gene: TRBJ1-2
d_gene: NA
v_gene: TRBV7-2
CDR3nt: TGTGCCAGCAGCTTAGCATGGGGGCAGAACTATGGCTACACCTTC
CDR3aa: CASSLAWGQNYGYTF

abundance: many
j_gene: TRBJ2-1
d_gene: NA
v_gene: TRBV7-8
CDR3nt: TGTGCCAGCAGCTCCCCCCGGAATGAGCAGTTCTTC
CDR3aa: CASSSPRNEQFF

abundance: NA
j_gene: TRBJ2-3
d_gene: TRBD2
v_gene: TRBV20-1
CDR3nt: TGCAGTGCTAGAGTCTGGGGTCGGCGGGGGGGACCCACAGATACGCAGTATTTT
CDR3aa: CSARVWGRRGGPTDTQYF

abundance: NA
j_gene: TRBJ2-6
d_gene: TRBD1
v_gene: TRBV6-4
CDR3nt: TGTGCCAGCACTCCGACAGGGGGCGGCTCTGGGGCCAACGTCCTGACTTTC
CDR3aa: CASTPTGGGSGANVLTF

abundance: few
j_gene: TRBJ2-7
d_gene: NA
v_gene: TRBV7-9
CDR3nt: TGTGCCAGCAGTCACAGGGCTAGTTACGAGCAGTACTTC
CDR3aa: CASSHRASYEQYF

abundance: many
j_gene: TRBJ2-5
d_gene: NA
v_gene: TRBV5-6
CDR3nt: TGTGCCAGCAGCATAGGACGAGAAGAGACCCAGTACTTC
CDR3aa: CASSIGREETQYF

abundance: many
j_gene: TRBJ2-1
d_gene: NA
v_gene: TRBV7-2
CDR3nt: TGTGCCTGTGTAGAACAGCACAATGAGCAGTTCTTC
CDR3aa: CACVEQHNEQFF

abundance: NA
j_gene: TRBJ1-2
d_gene: NA
v_gene: TRBV24-1
CDR3nt: TGTGCCACCAGTGATCGTACAGGAGCTAACTATGGCTACACCTTC
CDR3aa: CATSDRTGANYGYTF

abundance: many
j_gene: TRBJ1-6
d_gene: NA
v_gene: TRBV20-1
CDR3nt: TGCAGTGCTAGAGCCCCTGGCGGGGATGGTTCACCCCTCCACTTT
CDR3aa: CSARAPGGDGSPLHF

abundance: NA
j_gene: TRBJ1-1
d_gene: NA
v_gene: TRBV5-1
CDR3nt: TGCGCCAGCAGCTTGAGCGGACCGAACACTGAAGCTTTCTTT
CDR3aa: CASSLSGPNTEAFF

abundance: few
j_gene: TRBJ1-2
d_gene: NA
v_gene: TRBV7-6
CDR3nt: TGTGCCAGCAGCTTGGCAGACAACTATGGCTACACCTTC
CDR3aa: CASSLADNYGYTF

abundance: many
j_gene: TRBJ2-7
d_gene: NA
v_gene: TRBV10-3
CDR3nt: TGTGCCATCGATGGGGGCCACGAGCAGTACTTC
CDR3aa: CAIDGGHEQYF

abundance: many
j_gene: TRBJ1-6
d_gene: NA
v_gene: TRBV7-9
CDR3nt: TGTGCCAGCCGATGGGGCCAGCAAAATTCACCCCTCCACTTT
CDR3aa: CASRWGQQNSPLHF